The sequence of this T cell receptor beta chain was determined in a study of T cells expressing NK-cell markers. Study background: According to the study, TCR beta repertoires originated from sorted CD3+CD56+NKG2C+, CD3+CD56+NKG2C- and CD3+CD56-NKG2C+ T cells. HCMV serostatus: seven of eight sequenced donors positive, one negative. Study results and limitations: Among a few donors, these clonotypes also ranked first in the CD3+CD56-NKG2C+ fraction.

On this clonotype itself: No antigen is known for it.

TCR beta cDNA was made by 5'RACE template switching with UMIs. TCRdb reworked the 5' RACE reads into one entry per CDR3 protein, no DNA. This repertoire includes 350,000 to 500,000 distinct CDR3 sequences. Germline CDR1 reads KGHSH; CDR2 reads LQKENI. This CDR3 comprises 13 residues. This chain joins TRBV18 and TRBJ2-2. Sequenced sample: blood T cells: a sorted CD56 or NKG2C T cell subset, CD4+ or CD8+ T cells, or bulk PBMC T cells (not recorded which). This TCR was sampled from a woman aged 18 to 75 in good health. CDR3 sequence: CASSGRDTGELFF.